The rows below give T cell receptor beta chains drawn from one sample of a study of T cell changes during pregnancy in multiple sclerosis. Some clones are missing from TCRdb's copy, which holds only in-frame ones; the method was immunoSEQ multiplex PCR. The table includes tens of thousands of clones, 85% to 95% detected once. Here the sequenced sample was peripheral blood, taken before pregnancy. Receptors were obtained from a female donor with multiple sclerosis, enrolled in a pregnancy study. Each CDR3 is given with its conserved first and last residue.

j_call: TRBJ1-5
v_call: TRBV30
cdr3_aa: CAWSGASNQPQHF

j_call: TRBJ2-1
v_call: TRBV27
cdr3_aa: CASSLGTGAYNEQFF

j_call: TRBJ2-5
v_call: TRBV7-3
cdr3_aa: CASSLTGGGETQYF

j_call: TRBJ2-3
v_call: TRBV13
cdr3_aa: CASSLVLAGETDTQYF

j_call: TRBJ2-1
v_call: TRBV5-4
cdr3_aa: CASTKGLAGGPMSYNEQFF

j_call: TRBJ2-5
v_call: TRBV9
cdr3_aa: CASSNHGTSGRETQYF

j_call: TRBJ2-7
v_call: TRBV11-2
cdr3_aa: CASRGLAGITYEQYF

j_call: TRBJ2-4
v_call: TRBV4-1
cdr3_aa: CASSQVDVSRLAEAGKNIQYF

j_call: TRBJ2-7
v_call: TRBV7-2
cdr3_aa: CASSLVGLADYEQYF

j_call: TRBJ2-1
v_call: TRBV13
cdr3_aa: CASSPPDWHSYNEQFF

j_call: TRBJ2-7
v_call: TRBV6-5
cdr3_aa: CASSSWTGGAYEQYF